One sample yielded the 14 T cell receptor beta chains listed below, sequenced in a study of T cells in Graves' hyperthyroidism and ophthalmopathy. TCR beta CDR3 sequences were amplified from RNA transcripts. HTBI primers drove first-round RT-PCR of the TCR CDR3. TCRdb reprocessed the multiplex PCR reads with MiXCR, giving one entry per CDR3 protein. In the table there are hundreds of thousands of distinct CDR3 sequences, about 20% of which are singletons. The specimen was blood. All receptors derive from a young man with Graves' ophthalmopathy.

In its sample, this clonotype was seen many times. The chain couples TRBV28 to TRBJ2-7, with TRBD2 matching 12 bases. Germline CDR1 reads MDHEN; CDR2 reads SYDVKM. The CDR3 spans 17 residues. The V gene end was trimmed by 1 base and the J gene end by 2 bases; junction bases not matched to a gene: 6. The CDR3 DNA reads as TGTGCCAGCAGTTTATCATCCGGGACTAGCGGGCCCTACGAGCAGTACTTC. Its protein product is CASSLSSGTSGPYEQYF.

V and J are TRBV19 and TRBJ2-1; D is undetermined. V was trimmed by 3 bases and J by 7 bases, leaving 7 bases between them. This CDR3 is 12 amino acids long. CDR1 LNHDA and CDR2 SQIVND come from the germline V gene (reference sequence). CDR3 protein: CASSIYQNEQFF. The CDR3 nucleotides are TGTGCCAGTAGTATTTACCAGAATGAGCAGTTCTTC.

This clonotype was recorded a few times. The chain recombines TRBV7-9 with TRBJ1-2; D is unclear. Trimming shortened V by 2 bases and J by 5 bases, and 9 bases separated the two germline ends. CDR1 is SEHNR and CDR2 is FQNEAQ in the germline V gene (reference sequence). The CDR3 runs 13 residues. CDR3 sequence reads: CASSLSYSYGYTF. DNA of the CDR3: TGTGCCAGCAGCTTATCCTACAGTTATGGCTACACCTTC.

Many counts were recorded for this clonotype. The chain joins TRBV11-2 to TRBJ2-7; 13 bases fit TRBD2. CDR3 length equals 18 residues. V was pared by 5 bases and J by 5 bases, with 15 bases of the junction left unmatched. Germline V gene data show CDR1 as SGHAT and CDR2 as FQNNGV. CDR3 amino acids: CASSPRGGLAGLGDEQYF. CDR3 in DNA: TGTGCCAGCAGCCCTAGAGGGGGACTAGCGGGATTGGGGGACGAGCAGTACTTC.

The chain couples TRBV3-1 to TRBJ2-7, with a tentative D call TRBD1 (5 bases). CDR1 is LGHDT and CDR2 is YNNKEL in the germline V gene (reference sequence). The CDR3 spans 15 residues. Trimming shortened V by 2 bases and J by 0 bases, and 11 bases separated the two germline ends. The CDR3 nucleotides are TGTGCCAGCAGCCAATTGCGGACAAGCTCCTACGAGCAGTACTTC. As protein: CASSQLRTSSYEQYF.

V gene TRBV12-3 or TRBV12-4 combines with J gene TRBJ1-3; D is uncertain. The CDR3 runs 12 residues. Trimming removed 6 bases from V and 4 bases from J, with 7 bases in between. The CDR3 sequence: CASRLIGNTIYF. The CDR3 nucleotides are TGTGCCAGCAGGCTTATAGGAAACACCATATATTTT.

This clonotype turned up a few times. The CDR3: CASSLDLSLAYTQYF. CDR3 nucleotide sequence: TGTGCCAGCAGCTTGGACCTCTCTCTGGCTTATACGCAGTATTTT. The chain uses TRBV7-3 and TRBJ2-3, with D hard to call. The V and J ends lost 3 bases and 7 bases respectively, with 17 bases between them. The CDR3 is 15 amino acids. Germline V lookup: CDR1 SGHTA, CDR2 FQGTGA.

This clonotype was counted many times. The chain carries TRBV2 and TRBJ2-1; D is undetermined. The V end was cut by 1 base, the J end by 6 bases, with 13 bases between. This CDR3 comprises 15 residues. Per germline, CDR1 SNHLY and CDR2 FYNNEI. The CDR3 loop reads CASSEGVSGINEQFF. CDR3 bases: TGTGCCAGCAGTGAAGGGGTTAGTGGTATCAATGAGCAGTTCTTC.

The V and J genes are TRBV18 and TRBJ2-2; D is possibly TRBD1 (5 bases). Trimming took 2 bases from V and 5 from J, leaving 15 bases between them. Germline lookup yields CDR1 KGHSH and CDR2 LQKENI. CDR3 length: 16 residues. CDR3 bases: TGTGCCAGCTCACCAACGACCAGGGCGGTTACCGGGGAGCTGTTTTTT. Its protein is CASSPTTRAVTGELFF.

Ten or more counts support this clonotype. The chain combines TRBV6-1 with TRBJ2-7; 9 nucleotides match TRBD1. The CDR3 sequence is 16 residues long. With V trimmed by 3 bases and J by 5 bases, 11 bases remained unmatched. CDR1 and CDR2 (germline): MNHNS, SASEGT. CDR3: CASSDSLGTGNNEQYF. DNA of the CDR3: TGTGCCAGCAGTGATTCCCTTGGGACAGGGAACAACGAGCAGTACTTC.

The V and J genes are TRBV4-3 and TRBJ2-1; a possible D gene is TRBD2 (6 bases). V was pared by 8 bases and J by 4 bases, with 21 bases between. The CDR3 runs 16 residues. The germline CDR1 and CDR2 sequences are LGHNA and YSLEER. CDR3 sequence (DNA): TGCGCCAGCGAATTTCGTGGGGTAGCGGAATACAATGAGCAGTTCTTC. As protein: CASEFRGVAEYNEQFF.

The V call is TRBV5-1, the J call TRBJ2-1; 9 bases align to TRBD1. The CDR3 is 13 amino acids. The J segment lost 9 bases and the V segment lost 3 bases, leaving 4 bases of the junction unmatched. The germline V gene encodes CDR1 SGHRS and CDR2 YFSETQ. CDR3 nucleotide sequence: TGCGCCAGCAGCTCAGGGACAGGGTTTGAGCAGTTCTTC. Protein: CASSSGTGFEQFF.

This chain joins TRBV13 and TRBJ1-2, with D unresolved. The CDR3 is made up of 16 amino acids. With 4 bases removed from V and 1 base from J, the gap between germline ends came to 16 bases. Germline-derived CDR1 and CDR2 are PRHDT and FYEKMQ (reference sequence). This CDR3 is CASSYGPNAVNYGYTF. The CDR3 DNA follows: TGTGCCAGCAGCTACGGGCCTAATGCGGTTAACTATGGCTACACCTTC.

Details on this clonotype: A read error may explain this, as a much larger clone is one base away. The chain links TRBV6-1 to TRBJ1-1; 7 nucleotides align to TRBD1. J gave up 5 bases and V 6 bases, and 12 bases lay outside the gene matches. The germline gives CDR1 MNHNS, CDR2 SASEGT. This CDR3 region has 15 residues. The CDR3 region is CASSHSRGRGTEAFF. The CDR3 bases are TGTGCCAGCAGCCATAGTAGGGGGCGGGGAACTGAAGCTTTCTTT.